This TCR beta chain was retrieved from a study of graft-versus-host responses after intestinal transplantation (dated by TCRdb to the early 2020s). With regard to the full study: The transplants that recipients received were multivisceral, liver-intestinal, or isolated intestinal. After intestinal transplantation, graft-versus-host and host-versus-graft alloreactive T cell clones in the graft, circulation and bone marrow were tracked using bulk TCR-beta CDR3 sequencing. A cohort of approximately 24 intestinal transplant recipients, including one retransplant, was enrolled, and 3 patients lacking pretransplant specimens were excluded. A peak of at least 4% donor T cells among recipient peripheral blood mononuclear cells was the definition used for donor T cell macrochimerism. Instead of going to the commercial service, samples from a few later patients were sequenced in-house on an Illumina MiSeq and processed with MiXCR. Anti-thymocyte globulin induction was given to all recipients, followed by maintenance tacrolimus and steroids for around three years. To identify alloreactive clones, pre-transplant mixed lymphocyte reaction products were sequenced and then compared with unstimulated pre-transplant donor and recipient T cells. The paper's findings and limits, for the study overall: The relatively low number and heterogeneity of intestinal transplant patients limited the conclusions. Early after transplant, peak levels of circulating GvH clones were associated with declines in HvG clones. High GvH to HvG T cell clonal ratios were observed in the allografts of patients with donor T cell macrochimerism. GvH clones turned up in recipient bone marrow, with some appearing earlier in ileal mucosa or blood, a pattern consistent with an intestinal mucosal origin.

For this clone: What this receptor recognizes is not known. The record has no base qualities; no much larger clone is one base away.

Receptor libraries were prepared by the immunoSEQ multiplex PCR assay. For most patients, genomic DNA was isolated with the Qiagen DNeasy Blood and Tissue Kit and sent frozen to Adaptive Biotechnologies for TCR sequencing. For most patients, high-throughput TCR-beta CDR3 sequencing of genomic DNA was performed by Adaptive Biotechnologies. Regarding the original processing steps: TCR sequencing data for around 19 patients were retrieved from Adaptive's ImmunoSEQ software; three other patients were processed with MiXCR and VDJtools. To correct CD4 versus CD8 sorting errors, sequences present in both subsets at a frequency ratio below 5:1 were removed. CDR3 nucleotide sequences shared between donor and recipient were removed because the origin of such sequences could not be assigned. To count as alloreactive, a clone needed at least 2-fold expansion over unstimulated cells and a minimum CFSE-low frequency of 0.002% (template counts) or 0.001% (read counts). Clones detected in sequenced pre-transplant spleen, lymph node, or MLR CFSE-low populations of the donor or recipient were defined as mappable. Cumulative frequency of alloreactive clones was calculated as a percentage of all sequences weighted by copy number. Drawn from immuneACCESS, this table holds only the in-frame rearrangements with V and J called that TCRdb kept. Clones are partly lost; checked studies trace under half to an unresolved V gene and leave the rest unexplained. That table supplies the V and J calls and clone size; D and trimming were determined from the DNA. Recorded for this sample are 80,000 to 90,000 clones; roughly 90% of them occurred a single time. The ten largest make up 0.11% of the sample.

Relative to germline, V is 0 bases shorter and J is 7 bases shorter, with 13 bases between their ends. Via the germline V gene, CDR1 is MNHEY and CDR2 SVGAGI. Inclusive of the bounding cysteine and phenylalanine, the CDR3 is 15 residues long. The entry retains the CDR3 DNA only, 45 bases that are in frame from base 1. The time point label, read with the paper, signifies: cells obtained before transplantation from donor or recipient. CD3+CD4+ and CD3+CD8+ populations were FACS-sorted from unstimulated pre-transplant donor and recipient cells taken from spleen or lymph nodes. The sequence was collected from a human donor who received an intestinal transplant. Recombination joined TRBV6-5 with TRBJ1-5; no D segment can be confidently identified. Sequences were derived from unstimulated CD4+ T cells sorted from spleen or lymph node cells, sampled before intestinal transplant. CDR3 loop: CASSYSRALRQPQHF. The DNA is TGTGCCAGCAGTTACTCGAGGGCCCTAAGGCAGCCCCAGCATTTT.